Included here is one T cell receptor (beta chain) sequence, with context. Authors' processing steps: From reference gene primer amplification, estimates of nucleated cell counts were derived. Clones were sequenced by immunoSEQ multiplex PCR, and TCRdb holds only the in-frame ones, with some missing. The V and J calls and the clone size are those of that table, but D and trimming were determined from the DNA. Of some 93,000 clones in the sample, roughly 86% were seen once. This CDR3 is built from 15 residues. V lost 6 bases to trimming and J lost 0 bases, with 11 bases between them. Germline CDR1 MNHEY, CDR2 SVGAGI. These data are taken from a study of blood T cell repertoires in COVID-19. As for the study in general: Sites in the United States, Italy and Spain provided acute and convalescent COVID-19 samples. PBMCs, B-cell-depleted T cells, or T cells were the source of the cDNA or gDNA that made up the material.

Material: peripheral blood. The chain uses TRBV6-5 and TRBJ2-2, with D tentatively TRBD2 (6 bases). The receptor was derived from a man in his forties or fifties with acute or convalescent COVID-19. Here the CDR3 DNA reads TGTGCCAGCAGCTCCGGGACTCCGAACACCGGGGAGCTGTTTTTT. Translating gives CASSSGTPNTGELFF.